This T cell receptor beta chain was sequenced during a study of graft-versus-host responses after intestinal transplantation. Using immunoSEQ multiplex PCR, the repertoire was profiled, and TCRdb retains in-frame clones only, with some absent. Of roughly 13,000 clones in the sample, 30% to 35% were seen once. Researchers sorted proliferating CFSE-low CD3+CD4+ and CD3+CD8+ responders once the reaction had finished. Germline CDR1 reads MNHNS; CDR2 reads SASEGT. The CDR3 contains 15 residues. Trimming removed 5 bases from V and 5 bases from J, with 17 bases in between. The sample holds a few counts of this clone.

The receptor comes from a human patient who received an intestinal transplant. Sequences were derived from alloreactive CD4+ T cells from a mixed lymphocyte reaction culture, sampled before intestinal transplant. The subset is: CFSE-low proliferating T cells sorted from roughly six-day pre-transplant mixed lymphocyte reaction (GvH or HvG direction). The V and J genes are TRBV6-1 and TRBJ2-3; D perhaps matches TRBD2 (7 bases). CDR3 in DNA: TGTGCCAGCAGTCCGAGGTGGGGGGGCGGAGATACGCAGTATTTT. It specifies CASSPRWGGGDTQYF.